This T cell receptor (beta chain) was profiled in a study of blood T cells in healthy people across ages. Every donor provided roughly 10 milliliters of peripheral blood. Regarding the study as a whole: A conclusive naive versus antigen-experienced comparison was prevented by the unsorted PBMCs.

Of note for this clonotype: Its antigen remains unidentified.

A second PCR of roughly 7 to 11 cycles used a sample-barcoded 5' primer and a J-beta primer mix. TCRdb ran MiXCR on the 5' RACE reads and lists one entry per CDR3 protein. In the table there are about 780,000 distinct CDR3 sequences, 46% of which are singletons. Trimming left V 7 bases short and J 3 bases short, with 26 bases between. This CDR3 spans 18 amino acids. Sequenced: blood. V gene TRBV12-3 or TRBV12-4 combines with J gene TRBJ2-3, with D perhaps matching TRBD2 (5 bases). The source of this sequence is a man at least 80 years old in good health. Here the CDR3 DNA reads TGTGCCAGCACCACACGCCTCGACGGACGAGCGGTAACAGATACGCAGTATTTT. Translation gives CASTTRLDGRAVTDTQYF.